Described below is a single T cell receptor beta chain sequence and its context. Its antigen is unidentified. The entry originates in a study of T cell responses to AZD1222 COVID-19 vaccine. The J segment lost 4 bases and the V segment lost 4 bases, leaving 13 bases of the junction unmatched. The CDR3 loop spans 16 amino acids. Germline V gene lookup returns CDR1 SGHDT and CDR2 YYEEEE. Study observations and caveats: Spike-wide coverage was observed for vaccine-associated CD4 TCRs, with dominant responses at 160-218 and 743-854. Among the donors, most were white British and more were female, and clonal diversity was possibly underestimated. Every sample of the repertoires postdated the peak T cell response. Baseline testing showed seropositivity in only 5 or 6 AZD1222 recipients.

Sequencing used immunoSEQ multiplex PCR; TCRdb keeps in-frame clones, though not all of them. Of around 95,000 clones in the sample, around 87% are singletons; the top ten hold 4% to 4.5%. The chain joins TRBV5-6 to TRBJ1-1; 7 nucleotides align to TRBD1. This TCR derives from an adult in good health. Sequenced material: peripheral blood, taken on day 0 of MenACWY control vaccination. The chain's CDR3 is CASSPGTDWGGTEAFF. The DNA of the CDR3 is TGTGCCAGCAGCCCAGGGACAGATTGGGGAGGCACTGAAGCTTTCTTT. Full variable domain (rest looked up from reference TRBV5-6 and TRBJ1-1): DAGVTQSPTHLIKTRGQQVTLRCSPKSGHDTVSWYQQALGQGPQFIFQYYEEEERQRGNFPDRFSGHQFPNYSSELNVNALLLGDSALYLCASSPGTDWGGTEAFFGQGTRLTVV.